These 16 T cell receptor beta chains were sequenced from one sample in a study of a mutant IDH1 vaccine in newly diagnosed glioma. The protocol was immunoSEQ multiplex PCR, while the TCRdb copy is restricted to in-frame clones and leaves out a portion. The sample includes 75,000 to 85,000 clones, around 90% of them seen just once. This sample's time point: week 5, during vaccination. Every single dose of the vaccine, 300 ug of mutant IDH1 20-mer peptide, came with topical imiquimod. These receptors' antigens are unknown. Sample: PBMCs, taken from a glioma patient whose treatment included an IDH1 peptide vaccine. All receptors derive from a woman aged 45-65 years with glioma.

V usage is TRBV18 and J usage is TRBJ1-5; no clear D gene. V dropped 2 bases and J dropped 1 base, with 3 bases sitting between them. Germline V gene data show CDR1 as KGHSH and CDR2 as LQKENI. This CDR3 region has 13 residues. The CDR3 protein is CASSPYSNQPQHF. CDR3 in DNA: TGTGCCAGCTCACCATACAGCAATCAGCCCCAGCATTTT.

The chain links TRBV15 to TRBJ1-5; a weak D match, TRBD1 (5 bases). Between the trimmed V and J ends, which lost 3 bases and 2 bases, there was a span of 11 bases. The CDR3 loop spans 15 amino acids. Germline CDR1 reads LNHNV; CDR2 reads YYDKDF (reference sequence). CDR3 coding DNA: TGTGCCACCAGCAGTCAACGAGGGGGCAATCAGCCCCAGCATTTT. Protein product: CATSSQRGGNQPQHF.

The CDR3 DNA reads TGTGCCAGCAGCTTACAATTCGGGGAGCTGTTTTTT. This gives the protein CASSLQFGELFF. The genes are TRBV7-3 and TRBJ2-2; D remains ambiguous. The CDR3 extends over 12 amino acids. V was pared by 2 bases and J by 7 bases, with 5 bases between. The germline CDR1 and CDR2 sequences are SGHTA and FQGTGA.

This clone was detected only once. This chain uses TRBV20-1 with TRBJ2-1; D call uncertain. The CDR3 contains 11 residues. CDR1 and CDR2 from the germline V gene are DFQATT and SNEGSKA (reference sequence). Trimming cost V 4 bases and J 8 bases, with 9 bases left between them. The CDR3 DNA reads as TGCAGTGCTAAGGGTTGGGATGAGCAGTTCTTC. This gives the protein CSAKGWDEQFF.

The V gene is TRBV6-5, the J gene TRBJ1-2, with 10 bases aligning to TRBD1. The CDR3 has 15 residues. Germline V gene lookup returns CDR1 MNHEY and CDR2 SVGAGI. V was pared by 4 bases and J by 2 bases, with 4 bases of the junction left unmatched. The CDR3 spells CASSLTGGANYGYTF. The CDR3 nucleotides read TGTGCCAGCAGTTTGACAGGGGGCGCGAACTATGGCTACACCTTC.

The rearrangement joins TRBV4-1 to TRBJ1-2; D is uncertain. From germline, CDR1 is MGHRA and CDR2 YSYEKL. This CDR3 comprises 15 residues. V lost 3 bases, J lost 3 bases, and 14 bases lay in between. The CDR3 DNA reads as TGCGCCAGCAGCCAGCCAGCAAAGGCCCACTATGGCTACACCTTC. It is translated as CASSQPAKAHYGYTF.

The chain combines TRBV28 with TRBJ1-4; D not certain. Looked up from germline, CDR1 is MDHEN and CDR2 is SYDVKM. The CDR3 has 15 amino acids. Trimming stripped 3 bases from V and 0 bases from J, with 8 bases between. CDR3 protein: CASSFSWATNEKLFF. The CDR3 DNA sequence: TGTGCCAGCAGTTTCTCGTGGGCAACTAATGAAAAACTGTTTTTT.

This clone was detected once. The J gene is TRBJ2-5, the V gene TRBV5-1, with 12 bases aligning to TRBD2. This CDR3 spans 15 amino acids. Trimming removed 7 bases from V and 2 bases from J; junction bases left unmatched: 6. Germline V CDR1 and CDR2: SGHRS, YFSETQ. The CDR3 loop reads CASRAGLAGQETQYF. As DNA, the CDR3 is TGCGCCAGCCGGGCGGGACTAGCGGGTCAAGAGACCCAGTACTTC. Using reference TRBV5-1 and TRBJ2-5 for the parts outside the CDR3, the full variable domain is KAGVTQTPRYLIKTRGQQVTLSCSPISGHRSVSWYQQTPGQGLQFLFEYFSETQRNKGNFPGRFSGRQFSNSRSEMNVSTLELGDSALYLCASRAGLAGQETQYFGPGTRLLVL.

This chain joins TRBV12-5 and TRBJ2-3; the match to TRBD2 covers 7 bases. The CDR3 extends over 14 amino acids. After removal of 0 bases from V and 5 bases from J, the junction contained 2 bases not matched to a gene. The V gene's germline CDR1 is LGHNT and CDR2 FRNRAP. Here the CDR3 DNA reads TGTGCTAGTGGTTTGGTATTAGCGGGAGATACGCAGTATTTT. Translation gives CASGLVLAGDTQYF.

This sequence joins TRBV2 and TRBJ1-4; TRBD1 is a possible D gene (5 bases). Germline V gene lookup returns CDR1 SNHLY and CDR2 FYNNEI. With 6 bases removed from V and 12 bases from J, the gap between germline ends came to 11 bases. The CDR3 consists of 11 residues. In DNA, the CDR3 is TGTGCCAGCAGAACAGGAAGGGAACTGTTTTTT. This encodes CASRTGRELFF.

The chain recombines TRBV7-9 with TRBJ2-5; 11 positions match TRBD2. The ends lost 3 bases at V and 3 bases at J; junction bases unmatched: 6. The CDR3 covers 16 residues. Per the germline V gene, CDR1 is SEHNR and CDR2 is FQNEAQ (reference sequence). CDR3 nucleotides: TGTGCCAGCAGCTTCCCGACTAGCGGGGTAAAAGAGACCCAGTACTTC. It is translated as CASSFPTSGVKETQYF.

V is TRBV28 and J is TRBJ2-7, with D possibly TRBD2 on 5 matching bases. This CDR3 comprises 15 residues. Germline CDR1 is MDHEN and CDR2 is SYDVKM. V shed 3 bases and J shed 3 bases, with 15 bases lying between them. The CDR3 region is CASSFSGSSLYEQYF. DNA for the CDR3: TGTGCCAGCAGTTTTTCGGGGAGTTCCCTCTACGAGCAGTACTTC. Together with reference TRBV28 and TRBJ2-7, the CDR3 gives the full variable domain: DVKVTQSSRYLVKRTGEKVFLECVQDMDHENMFWYRQDPGLGLRLIYFSYDVKMKEKGDIPEGYSVSREKKERFSLILESASTNQTSMYLCASSFSGSSLYEQYFGPGTRLTVT.

J is TRBJ1-4 and V is TRBV25-1; D is ambiguous. Trimming shortened V by 3 bases and J by 7 bases, and 18 bases separated the two germline ends. CDR1 is MGHDK, CDR2 SYGVNS, per germline. The CDR3 is 16 residues long. CDR3 amino acids: CASSDLRQASGEKLFF. The CDR3 DNA is TGTGCCAGCAGTGACTTGCGGCAAGCTAGTGGTGAAAAACTGTTTTTT.

Worth noting for this clone: One junction end disagrees with the germline gene, perhaps due to a read error. This chain uses TRBV7-9 with TRBJ1-3, with 11 bases aligning to TRBD1. Germline lookup yields CDR1 SEHNR and CDR2 FQNEAQ (reference sequence). The CDR3 totals 12 residues. The CDR3 reads CASSDRDRGRNF. DNA of the CDR3: TGTGCCAGCAGCGACCGGGACAGGGGGAGAAATTTT.

A single count supports this clone. Germline and junction disagree at one end, which may indicate a read error. The CDR3 sequence: CASSLQGAKSIQYF. The CDR3 DNA follows: TGTGCCAGCAGCTTACAGGGAGCCAAAAGCATTCAGTACTTC. The rearrangement joins TRBV7-9 to TRBJ2-4; D possibly matches TRBD1 or TRBD2 (5 bases each). Germline V lookup: CDR1 SEHNR, CDR2 FQNEAQ (reference sequence). The CDR3 totals 14 residues.

The rearrangement links TRBV28 to TRBJ2-7; the D gene is possibly TRBD2 (5 bases). Germline assignment: CDR1 MDHEN and CDR2 SYDVKM. The germline V and J ends were trimmed by 4 bases and 5 bases, with 15 bases remaining between them. The CDR3 length is 14 residues. The CDR3 protein is CASSWASLAHEQYF. CDR3 bases: TGTGCCAGCAGTTGGGCTAGCCTCGCCCACGAGCAGTACTTC.